What follows describes a single T cell receptor beta chain. Its antigen has not been determined. No per-base quality is available; no much larger clone lies one base away. This sample was included in a study of shared clonotypes between healthy human individuals (dated by TCRdb to 2019 to 2021). Some background on the complete study: The cohort comprised two women and a few men aged 18 to 49 years. Per donor, three plates each were used for CD4 naive and CD4 memory, two for CD8 naive, and one for CD8 memory. Between about 0.9 and 9 billion PBMCs per donor were obtained by leukapheresis. To estimate repertoire size and how much clonotype sharing occurs between individuals, the study deeply sequenced the blood TCR repertoires of 4 to 6 healthy adults. To increase sequencing depth and limit assay-specific biases, TCR repertoire library preparation and sequencing were carried out by different laboratories using diverse techniques.

TCR CDR3 regions were amplified from genomic DNA by multiplex PCR using the deep immunoSEQ assay. Extracted genomic DNA from each cell subset was distributed evenly across all wells of several immunoSEQ 96-well plates, and each plate was treated as a replicate. For sorted subsets, 200 to 250 ng genomic DNA, equal to about 30,000 T cell genomes, was loaded into each replicate PCR. The purified libraries were quantified using a Qubit 3.0 fluorometer, sized with a Bioanalyzer 2100, and then quantified again using the KAPA Library Quantification kit. Every immunoSEQ 96-well plate was sequenced on a dedicated single-read 150-cycle Illumina NextSeq 550 flow cell. Per the original workflow: Because the immunoSEQ output included only junctional sequences and no quality scores, the filtering could not be the same as the filtering used for full-length reads. Sequences were annotated with PyIR, a Python wrapper for IgBLAST v1.9, and V/J genes and CDR3 were assigned using IMGT germline references. Reads with weak V/J assignments (E-value above 1e-6), missing CDR3, stop codons, out-of-frame junctions, or ambiguous translated residues were removed. V3J clonotypes were defined by identical inferred V gene, J gene, and CDR3 amino acid sequence. Percentage overlap between repertoires was computed as shared unique clonotypes divided by the size of the smaller repertoire. Richness of each repertoire was evaluated using RTK rarefaction, the Chao1 estimator, and Recon v2.1 estimates of unobserved clonotypes. Generation probabilities were computed with OLGA for all TCRbeta clonotypes obtained by the gDNA method from four donors. TCRdb stores this immuneACCESS table with in-frame sequences only. Part of the clones is absent; in the studies checked, under half of the shortfall reflects unresolved V genes, and no reason is known for the rest. The V and J calls and clone size come from that table; D and trimming were worked out from the DNA. Recorded for this sample are about 1.9 million clones; over 85% of them occurred a single time. Jointly, the top ten make up over 1.5% of the sample.

Sequences SEHNR (CDR1) and FQNEAQ (CDR2) are obtained from the germline V gene (reference sequence). The CDR3 holds 15 amino acids from the cysteine to the phenylalanine. CDR3 DNA only is kept here, 45 bases in frame from base 1. V lost 5 bases and J lost 7 bases, and the count of bases not matched to a germline gene is 7. Paper-wide results and their limitations: Pairwise subsampling indicated that sequencing depth was expected to affect the degree of clonotype sharing among donors. Higher generation probabilities were observed for clonotypes shared by all four sorted-subset donors than for non-shared clonotypes. Naive subsets generally had larger estimated clonotype richness than memory subsets did. Incomplete sequencing was indicated by rarefaction of sorted-subset datasets, despite the large sequencing depth. The genetic and exposure-history diversity represented was limited by the small number of donors. When a handful of donors were compared, the shared fraction of clonotypes was around 5.1% for naive CD4, about 4% for naive CD8, about 2.4% for memory CD4, and 0.4% for memory CD8. Sampling was limited to blood, and TCR repertoires in tissue likely differ from TCR repertoires in blood.

CD8 naive samples were obtained by positive selection for CCR7 among CD45RO-negative cells, yielding a CD45RA+CCR7+ population from which TemRA cells were excluded. The donors were healthy, HIV-negative adults who had no recently reported acute infections or vaccinations. All donors were Caucasian adults living in Nashville, Tennessee, USA. Blood was obtained by leukapheresis, after which PBMCs were separated by Ficoll-Histopaque density gradient centrifugation and cryopreserved in liquid nitrogen vapor phase. Analytical flow cytometry was used to check the purity and quantity of each magnetically sorted T cell population. Each sorted fraction had its genomic DNA isolated and then quantified by UV absorbance on a Nanodrop 2000c.

Sequenced: naive CD8+ T cells from PBMCs. Explained via the paper, the cell subset or site label denotes: CD45RA+CCR7+. This receptor chain uses TRBV7-9 and TRBJ1-4, and TRBD1 aligns with 10 junction nucleotides. The sequence came from a man aged 18 to 29 in good health. Some clones in this sample may be carry-over from other donors' samples. The sequence in DNA is TGTGCCAGCAGCCCCGACAGGGGGCGAGGTGAAAAACTGTTTTTT. Translated, this is CASSPDRGRGEKLFF.